This T cell receptor beta chain was obtained from a study of blood T cell repertoires in COVID-19 (dated by TCRdb to 2020 to 2022). Regarding the study in general: The collaborator samples originated in the United States, Italy and Spain and spanned the acute and convalescent phases of COVID-19. Where HLA class I and class II types were available, the types were taken from metadata supplied by the sample provider, not from assay-based typing. Samples were obtained from the ongoing ImmuneRACE study (first 160 participants) and from about 1,300 subjects provided by 6 global collaborators. Subjects who had been exposed to COVID-19, were actively infected with it, or had recovered from it provided the deeply sampled blood TCRbeta repertoires that made up the dataset. The material from the prospective study consisted of cDNA or gDNA derived from T cells, B-cell-depleted T cells, or PBMCs. The sample metadata nearly always contained a de-identified subject ID, COVID-19 status, age in years and sex. The repertoires were made available in a free public database intended to serve as a resource for research on the immune response to SARS-CoV-2. The full study reports these points: The quantity of clinical and demographic metadata differed by source and by participant and was supplied without curation.

Worth noting for this clone: The antigen this receptor binds is unknown. It has no much larger one-base neighbor in the sample; base qualities were not kept.

TCRbeta CDR3 regions were amplified from genomic DNA using the immunoSEQ Assay, a bias-controlled multiplex PCR. Processing in the source paper ran as follows. The number of nucleated cells in each sample was estimated from the amplification of reference gene primers within the assay. Sequence reads were collapsed and filtered to measure the absolute abundance of every unique TCRbeta CDR3 rearrangement. For each sample, productive Simpson clonality was calculated as the square root of Simpson's diversity index over productive rearrangements. Drawn from immuneACCESS, this table holds only the in-frame rearrangements with V and J called that TCRdb kept. Clones are partly lost; checked studies trace under half to an unresolved V gene and leave the rest unexplained. V, J and clone size are taken as reported in that table, and D and trimming were inferred from the DNA itself. The sample table holds about 210,000 clones, of which around 80% were seen once. Approximately 7.2% of the sample goes to the ten largest clones.

Relative to germline, V is 4 bases shorter and J is 4 bases shorter, with 10 bases between their ends. From cysteine to phenylalanine, the CDR3 is 12 amino acids long. Only the CDR3 DNA is retained, 36 bases long and in frame from the first base. Based on the germline V gene, the CDR1 and CDR2 sequences are SQVTM and ANQGSEA. Each collaborating institution followed its own protocols to collect whole blood in K2EDTA tubes. Collaborator samples were shipped for TCRbeta analysis as frozen whole blood, isolated PBMCs, or DNA extracted from either sample type. The receptor comes from a woman in her sixties or seventies with acute or convalescent COVID-19. Material: peripheral blood. This sequence uses TRBV29-1 and TRBJ1-2; 6 matching bases give a weak D call of TRBD1. The CDR3 is CSVAGAGYGYTF. The DNA sequence follows: TGCAGCGTTGCAGGGGCTGGCTATGGCTACACCTTC. Reference TRBV29-1 and TRBJ1-2 genes cover what lies past the CDR3, so the full variable domain is SAVISQKPSRDICQRGTSLTIQCQVDSQVTMMFWYRQQPGQSLTLIATANQGSEATYESGFVIDKFPISRPNLTFSTLTVSNMSPEDSSIYLCSVAGAGYGYTFGSGTRLTVV.